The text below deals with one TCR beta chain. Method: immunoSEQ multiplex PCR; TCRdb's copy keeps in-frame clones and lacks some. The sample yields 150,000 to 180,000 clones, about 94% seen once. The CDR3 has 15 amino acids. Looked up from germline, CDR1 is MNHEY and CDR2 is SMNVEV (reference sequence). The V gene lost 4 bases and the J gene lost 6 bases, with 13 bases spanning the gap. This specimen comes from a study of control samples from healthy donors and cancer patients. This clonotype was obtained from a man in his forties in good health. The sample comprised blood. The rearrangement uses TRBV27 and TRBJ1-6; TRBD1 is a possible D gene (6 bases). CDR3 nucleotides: TGTGCCAGCAGTTATCTGGACAGACCTAATTCACCCCTCCACTTT. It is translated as CASSYLDRPNSPLHF.